Listed here are 17 T cell receptor beta chains from one sample, sequenced in a study of CD8+ T cells in alopecia areata. Following RNA extraction, reverse transcription yielded cDNA that acted as the sequencing template. TCRdb's table, derived via immunoSEQ multiplex PCR, lists solely in-frame clones and lacks some. This sample has around 140,000 clones, with around 87% found just once. Treatment meaning: oral pan-JAK inhibitor, 5-10 mg twice daily. The material was CD8+ T cells sorted from blood, obtained at week 4, from a patient treated with tofacitinib. The origin of the receptors is a human donor with alopecia areata.

The V and J genes are TRBV19 and TRBJ2-7, with a tentative D call TRBD1 (5 bases). The CDR3 runs to 16 residues. V dropped 6 bases and J dropped 1 base, with 19 bases sitting between them. CDR1 is LNHDA and CDR2 is SQIVND in the germline V gene (reference sequence). CDR3: CASRDVSRATSYEQYF. In nucleotides, the CDR3 is TGTGCCAGTAGGGATGTGAGCAGGGCGACTTCCTACGAGCAGTACTTC.

The chain has TRBV27 and TRBJ1-5; the D is unclear. The CDR3 loop spans 14 amino acids. Germline-derived CDR1 and CDR2 are MNHEY and SMNVEV (reference sequence). The ends were cut back, 4 bases at V and 4 bases at J, with 11 bases in the middle. The CDR3 protein is CASSSPGKNQPQHF. The CDR3, as DNA: TGTGCCAGCAGTTCCCCGGGGAAAAATCAGCCCCAGCATTTT.

This clone was picked up one time. This rearrangement joins TRBV27 to TRBJ2-1; D uncertain. The germline V and J ends were trimmed by 3 bases and 0 bases, with 12 bases remaining between them. CDR3 length: 16 residues. CDR1 is MNHEY, CDR2 SMNVEV, per germline (reference sequence). DNA for the CDR3: TGTGCCAGCAGTTTTATCGGGTTCAGCTCCTACAATGAGCAGTTCTTC. Translated: CASSFIGFSSYNEQFF.

The chain uses TRBV29-1 and TRBJ2-5; 7 positions match TRBD2. V lost 3 bases and J lost 10; bases outside the gene matches: 14. The CDR3 contains 14 residues. CDR1 and CDR2 from the germline V gene are SQVTM and ANQGSEA. In DNA, the CDR3 is TGCAGCGTTGATGAGCCTAGCGGTAGAATGGTCCAGTACTTC. It codes for CSVDEPSGRMVQYF.

The chain joins TRBV7-9 to TRBJ2-5; 12 positions match TRBD1. J was trimmed by 5 bases and V by 5 bases; bases with no gene match: 9. CDR3 length: 16 residues. Germline assignment: CDR1 SEHNR and CDR2 FQNEAQ (reference sequence). The DNA for the CDR3 is TGTGCCAGCAGCCACACGGGACAGGGGGCCGGGGAGACCCAGTACTTC. It translates to CASSHTGQGAGETQYF.

The chain uses TRBV9 and TRBJ2-3; TRBD2 aligns across 8 bases. V shed 4 bases and J 5 bases; nucleotides not matched to a gene: 6. This CDR3 region has 14 residues. Germline values: CDR1 SGDLS, CDR2 YYNGEE. The CDR3, as DNA: TGTGCCAGCAGCCCCGGGGGGGGCGTAGATACGCAGTATTTT. Its protein is CASSPGGGVDTQYF.

The V gene is TRBV27, the J gene TRBJ2-7, with D hard to call. V was trimmed by 0 bases and J by 4 bases, leaving 10 bases between them. The CDR3 has 14 amino acids. Germline CDR1 MNHEY, CDR2 SMNVEV (reference sequence). DNA for the CDR3: TGTGCCAGCAGTTTATCGAACGGCAGGTACGAGCAGTACTTC. Protein sequence: CASSLSNGRYEQYF.

J is TRBJ2-2 and V is TRBV27; weak D call: TRBD2 (6 bases). CDR3 length equals 14 residues. CDR1 is MNHEY and CDR2 is SMNVEV in the germline V gene (reference sequence). Trimming cost V 2 bases and J 3 bases, with 7 bases left between them. CDR3 bases: TGTGCCAGCAGTTTAGGGACTTACACCGGGGAGCTGTTTTTT. Translating gives CASSLGTYTGELFF.

This chain connects TRBV29-1 to TRBJ1-4; 7 bases agree with TRBD1. The V gene end was trimmed by 4 bases and the J gene end by 8 bases; junction bases not matched to a gene: 7. The CDR3 is made up of 13 amino acids. Germline CDR1 is SQVTM and CDR2 is ANQGSEA. CDR3 protein: CSVADRAGEKLFF. CDR3 bases: TGCAGCGTTGCCGACAGGGCGGGGGAAAAACTGTTTTTT.

The chain uses TRBV7-9 and TRBJ2-1; D is possibly TRBD2 (5 bases). This CDR3 region has 19 residues. V was trimmed by 2 bases and J by 0 bases, leaving 20 bases between them. Germline V gene data show CDR1 as SEHNR and CDR2 as FQNEAQ (reference sequence). In DNA form, the CDR3 reads TGTGCCAGCAGCTTAAAGAGCCAGAGCGGTGGATACTCCTACAATGAGCAGTTCTTC. Its translation: CASSLKSQSGGYSYNEQFF.

This chain uses TRBV5-1 with TRBJ1-1; 8 bases match TRBD1. With 3 bases clipped from V and 0 bases from J, the junction kept 7 bases outside the gene matches. The CDR3 is made up of 16 amino acids. CDR1 is SGHRS and CDR2 is YFSETQ in the germline V gene. CDR3 nucleotides: TGCGCCAGCAGCTCGACTCCGGACAGGGTGAACACTGAAGCTTTCTTT. It translates to CASSSTPDRVNTEAFF.

This clone was found a few times. The germline gene is not matched at one end of the junction; a read error may be the cause. The chain uses TRBV4-1 and TRBJ1-2, with TRBD1 identical over 7 bases. CDR3 size: 16 residues. From germline, CDR1 is MGHRA and CDR2 YSYEKL. DNA for the CDR3: TGCGCCAGCAGCCAAGATCATCAGGGGGACTCCTATGGCTACATCTTC. Amino acids: CASSQDHQGDSYGYIF.

This clone was seen a few times. CDR3 sequence: CASSSDGVNIQYF. The CDR3 DNA reads TGTGCCAGCAGCTCGGACGGGGTGAACATTCAGTACTTC. The gene calls are TRBV13 and TRBJ2-4, with D maybe TRBD2 (5 bases). The CDR3 is 13 amino acids. V was cut by 4 bases and J by 7 bases, with 11 bases left in between. Germline CDR1 and CDR2: PRHDT and FYEKMQ (reference sequence).

This sequence joins TRBV6-5 and TRBJ1-6; 7 positions agree with TRBD1. Germline-derived CDR1 and CDR2 are MNHEY and SVGAGI. V shed 0 bases and J 6 bases; nucleotides not matched to a gene: 2. CDR3 size: 15 residues. Here the CDR3 DNA reads TGTGCCAGCAGTTACTCAGGGGGCCTTAATTCACCCCTCCACTTT. Its translation is CASSYSGGLNSPLHF.

This clone was recorded once. The chain combines TRBV5-5 with TRBJ2-3; TRBD1 matches 10 bases. Per germline, CDR1 SGHKS and CDR2 YYEKEE (reference sequence). The trim removed 4 bases at V and 5 bases at J, leaving 4 bases unmatched. This CDR3 spans 14 amino acids. In DNA form, the CDR3 reads TGTGCCAGCAGCATCGGACAGGGGGTAGATACGCAGTATTTT. Protein: CASSIGQGVDTQYF.

The genes are TRBV27 and TRBJ2-7; the match to TRBD2 covers 7 bases. The germline V gene encodes CDR1 MNHEY and CDR2 SMNVEV (reference sequence). The CDR3 totals 13 residues. V lost 5 bases to trimming and J lost 5 bases; unmatched junction nucleotides: 6. CDR3 nucleotides: TGTGCCAGCAGTGTATGGGGAGGGGACGAGCAGTACTTC. Its protein is CASSVWGGDEQYF.

The V and J genes are TRBV29-1 and TRBJ2-3, with 12 bases fitting TRBD1. Germline assignment: CDR1 SQVTM and CDR2 ANQGSEA. Germline trimming cut 6 bases from V and 0 bases from J; bases unmatched to any gene: 1. The CDR3 sequence is 14 residues long. The CDR3 region has the DNA TGCAGCGTAGGGACAGGGGGCAGCACAGATACGCAGTATTTT. It is translated as CSVGTGGSTDTQYF.